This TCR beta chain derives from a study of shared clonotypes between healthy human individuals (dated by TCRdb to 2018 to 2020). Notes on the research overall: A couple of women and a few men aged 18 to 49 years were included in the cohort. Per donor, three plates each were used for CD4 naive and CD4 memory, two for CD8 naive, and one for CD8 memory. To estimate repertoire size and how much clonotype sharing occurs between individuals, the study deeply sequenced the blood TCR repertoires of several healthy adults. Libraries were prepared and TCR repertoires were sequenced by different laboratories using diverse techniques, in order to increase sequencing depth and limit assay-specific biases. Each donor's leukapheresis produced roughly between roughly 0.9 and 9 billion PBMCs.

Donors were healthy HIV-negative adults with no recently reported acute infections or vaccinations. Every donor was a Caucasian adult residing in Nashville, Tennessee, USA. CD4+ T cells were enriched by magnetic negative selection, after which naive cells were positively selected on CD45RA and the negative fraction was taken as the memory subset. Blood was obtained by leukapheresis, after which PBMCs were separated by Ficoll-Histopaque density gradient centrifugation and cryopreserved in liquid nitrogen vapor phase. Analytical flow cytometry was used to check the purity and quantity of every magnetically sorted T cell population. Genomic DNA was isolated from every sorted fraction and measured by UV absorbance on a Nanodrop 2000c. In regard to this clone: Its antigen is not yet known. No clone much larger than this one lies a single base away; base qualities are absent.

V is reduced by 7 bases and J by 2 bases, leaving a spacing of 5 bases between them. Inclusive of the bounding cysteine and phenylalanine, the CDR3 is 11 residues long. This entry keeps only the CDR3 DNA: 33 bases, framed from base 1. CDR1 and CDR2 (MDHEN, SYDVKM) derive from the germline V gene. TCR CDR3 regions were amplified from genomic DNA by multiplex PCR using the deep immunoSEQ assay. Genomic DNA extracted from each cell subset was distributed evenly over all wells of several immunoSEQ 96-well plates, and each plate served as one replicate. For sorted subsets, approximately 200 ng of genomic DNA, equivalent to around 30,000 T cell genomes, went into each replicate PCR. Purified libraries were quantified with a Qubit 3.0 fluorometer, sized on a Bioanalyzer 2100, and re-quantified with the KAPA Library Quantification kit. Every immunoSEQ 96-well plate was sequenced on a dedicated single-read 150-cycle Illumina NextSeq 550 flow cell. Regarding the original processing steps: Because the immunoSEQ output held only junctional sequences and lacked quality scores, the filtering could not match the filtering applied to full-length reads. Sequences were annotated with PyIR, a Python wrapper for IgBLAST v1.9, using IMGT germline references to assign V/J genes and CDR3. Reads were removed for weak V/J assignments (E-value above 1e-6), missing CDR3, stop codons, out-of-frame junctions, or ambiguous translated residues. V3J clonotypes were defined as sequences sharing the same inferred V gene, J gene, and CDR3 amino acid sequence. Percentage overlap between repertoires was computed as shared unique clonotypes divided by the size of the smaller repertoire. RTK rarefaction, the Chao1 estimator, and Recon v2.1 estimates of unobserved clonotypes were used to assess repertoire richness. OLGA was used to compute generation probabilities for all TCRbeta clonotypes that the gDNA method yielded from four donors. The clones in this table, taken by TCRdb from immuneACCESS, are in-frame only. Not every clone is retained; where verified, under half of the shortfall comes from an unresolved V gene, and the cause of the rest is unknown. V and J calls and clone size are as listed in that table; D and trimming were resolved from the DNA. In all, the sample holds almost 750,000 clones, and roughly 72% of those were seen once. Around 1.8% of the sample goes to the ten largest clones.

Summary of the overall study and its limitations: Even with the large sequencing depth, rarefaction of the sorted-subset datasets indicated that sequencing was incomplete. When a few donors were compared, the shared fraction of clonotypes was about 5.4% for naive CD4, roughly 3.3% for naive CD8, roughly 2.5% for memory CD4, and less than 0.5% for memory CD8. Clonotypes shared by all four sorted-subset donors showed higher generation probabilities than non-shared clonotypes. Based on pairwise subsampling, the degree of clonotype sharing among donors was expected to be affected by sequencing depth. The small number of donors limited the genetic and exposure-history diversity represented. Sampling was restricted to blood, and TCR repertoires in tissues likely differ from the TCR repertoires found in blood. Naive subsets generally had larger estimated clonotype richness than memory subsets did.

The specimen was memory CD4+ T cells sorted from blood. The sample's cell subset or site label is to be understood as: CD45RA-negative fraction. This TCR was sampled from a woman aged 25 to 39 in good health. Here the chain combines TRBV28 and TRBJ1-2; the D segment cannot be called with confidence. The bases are TGTGCCAGCACGCAGAACTATGGCTACACCTTC. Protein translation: CASTQNYGYTF.